Below, 23 T cell receptor beta chains from the same sample are listed, as sequenced in a study of blood T cell repertoires in COVID-19. Repertoires were generated with immunoSEQ multiplex PCR, while TCRdb's copy carries only in-frame clones and drops some. The repertoire consists of about 52,000 clones, with approximately 84% occurring once and the leading ten covering roughly 15%. Sequenced sample: peripheral blood. The receptors derive from a human donor with active COVID-19. The donor label of this sample is uncertain.

The rearrangement uses TRBV18 and TRBJ1-3; 7 bases are shared with TRBD1. J lost 0 bases, V lost 3 bases, and 2 bases had no gene match. CDR1 and CDR2 from the germline V gene are KGHSH and LQKENI. This CDR3 is built from 15 residues. The CDR3 nucleotides are TGTGCCAGCTCACCCACAGGGGCCTCTGGAAACACCATATATTTT. Amino acids: CASSPTGASGNTIYF.

This sequence joins TRBV6-5 and TRBJ1-2; D is undetermined. Trimming stripped 5 bases from V and 0 bases from J, with 13 bases between. The germline V gene has CDR1 MNHEY and CDR2 SVGAGI. The CDR3 contains 15 residues. CDR3 sequence (DNA): TGTGCCAGCAGTACGCCCCTGACACCTAACTATGGCTACACCTTC. The encoded protein is CASSTPLTPNYGYTF.

The gene calls are TRBV6-5 and TRBJ2-2, with TRBD1 as a possible D gene (5 bases). V was clipped by 3 bases and J by 4 bases, with 12 bases between them. From germline, CDR1 is MNHEY and CDR2 SVGAGI. The CDR3 totals 15 residues. The CDR3 nucleotides read TGTGCCAGCAGTTATGAAGGGGCAGGCACCGGGGAGCTGTTTTTT. Its protein product is CASSYEGAGTGELFF.

The chain has TRBV29-1 and TRBJ2-5; TRBD2 might be the D (5 bases). CDR1 and CDR2 (germline): SQVTM, ANQGSEA. This CDR3 has 14 amino acids. The V end was cut by 1 base, the J end by 4 bases, with 13 bases between. This chain's CDR3 is CSVEGAKSGETQYF. The CDR3, as DNA: TGCAGCGTTGAAGGGGCGAAGAGCGGAGAGACCCAGTACTTC.

The V gene is TRBV18, the J gene TRBJ1-6, with TRBD1 identical over 10 bases. The CDR3 contains 15 residues. The V gene end was trimmed by 3 bases and the J gene end by 5 bases; junction bases not matched to a gene: 1. CDR1 is KGHSH and CDR2 is LQKENI in the germline V gene. The CDR3 nucleotides read TGTGCCAGCTCACCCGGGACAGGGGATAATTCACCCCTCCACTTT. Translated, it gives CASSPGTGDNSPLHF. Combining the CDR3 with reference TRBV18 and TRBJ1-6 gives the whole variable domain NAGVMQNPRHLVRRRGQEARLRCSPMKGHSHVYWYRQLPEEGLKFMVYLQKENIIDESGMPKERFSAEFPKEGPSILRIQQVVRGDSAAYFCASSPGTGDNSPLHFGNGTRLTVT.

This chain connects TRBV18 to TRBJ2-2; a weak D match, TRBD2 (6 bases). Germline V gene sequence: CDR1 KGHSH, CDR2 LQKENI. This CDR3 has 16 amino acids. V was pared by 5 bases and J by 2 bases, with 15 bases between. The CDR3 loop reads CASSTDPGVNTGELFF. As DNA, the CDR3 is TGTGCCAGCTCAACGGATCCGGGGGTAAACACCGGGGAGCTGTTTTTT.

The chain has TRBV7-3 and TRBJ1-3, with D tentatively TRBD1 (5 bases). The CDR3 length is 15 residues. The V gene's germline CDR1 is SGHTA and CDR2 FQGTGA. Trimming removed 5 bases from V and 4 bases from J, with 15 bases in between. The CDR3 reads CASSLEAGSGNTIYF. In nucleotides, the CDR3 is TGTGCCAGCAGCCTAGAAGCAGGGTCAGGAAACACCATATATTTT.

The chain links TRBV6-1 to TRBJ2-3, with D perhaps matching TRBD1 (7 bases). The CDR3 is made up of 14 amino acids. Looked up from germline, CDR1 is MNHNS and CDR2 is SASEGT. V was clipped by 3 bases and J by 3 bases, with 10 bases between them. CDR3 DNA sequence: TGTGCCAGCAGTGAGACAGGGAGGACAGATACGCAGTATTTT. This encodes CASSETGRTDTQYF.

This chain uses TRBV2 with TRBJ1-6; a weak D match, TRBD1 (6 bases). This CDR3 contains 17 residues. In germline, CDR1 is SNHLY, CDR2 FYNNEI. The V end lost 0 bases, the J end lost 7 bases, and 16 bases lay between the germline ends. CDR3 protein: CASSEAGAWSANSPLHF. For the CDR3, the DNA is TGTGCCAGCAGTGAAGCGGGGGCGTGGAGTGCCAATTCACCCCTCCACTTT.

The rearrangement uses TRBV4-1 and TRBJ2-4, with TRBD2 matching 8 bases. V trimming: 2 bases; J trimming: 3 bases; junction bases outside the gene matches: 9. Germline assignment: CDR1 MGHRA and CDR2 YSYEKL. The CDR3 is 17 residues long. CDR3 loop: CASSQPLREGVKNIQYF. In DNA form, the CDR3 reads TGCGCCAGCAGCCAACCTCTCCGGGAGGGTGTCAAAAACATTCAGTACTTC.

The chain uses TRBV16 and TRBJ1-1, with 7 bases fitting TRBD1. CDR1 is KGHSY and CDR2 is FQNENV in the germline V gene. Trimming at V came to 4 bases and at J to 5 bases, leaving 7 bases not matched to a gene. The CDR3 totals 14 residues. The CDR3 DNA reads as TGTGCCAGCAGCCGACAGGGTGAAGGGACTGAAGCTTTCTTT. This sequence encodes CASSRQGEGTEAFF.

The chain combines TRBV5-6 with TRBJ2-3; maybe TRBD1 (6 bases). This CDR3 is built from 14 residues. Trimming took 1 base from V and 4 from J, leaving 10 bases between them. CDR1 is SGHDT and CDR2 is YYEEEE in the germline V gene. CDR3 nucleotides: TGTGCCAGCAGCTTGCTCAGGGGCCCAGATACGCAGTATTTT. Translating gives CASSLLRGPDTQYF.

V is TRBV7-9 and J is TRBJ1-4; 9 bases are a match to TRBD1. With V trimmed by 1 base and J by 8 bases, 5 bases remained unmatched. CDR1 and CDR2 (germline): SEHNR, FQNEAQ (reference sequence). The CDR3 is 15 amino acids. In DNA, the CDR3 is TGTGCCAGCAGCTTAGGGGACAGGGTTGAAGAAAAACTGTTTTTT. Residues: CASSLGDRVEEKLFF.

The chain is built from TRBV13 and TRBJ2-7; the D gene is possibly TRBD1 (6 bases). Per germline, CDR1 PRHDT and CDR2 FYEKMQ (reference sequence). The CDR3 spans 12 residues. The V gene lost 3 bases and the J gene lost 12 bases, with 15 bases spanning the gap. The CDR3 sequence is CASSFDQGQRYF. The CDR3, as DNA: TGTGCCAGCAGCTTCGACCAGGGACAACGGTACTTC.

The chain is built from TRBV24-1 and TRBJ2-1; D is unclear. Trimming shortened V by 4 bases and J by 0 bases, and 12 bases separated the two germline ends. Per the germline V gene, CDR1 is KGHDR and CDR2 is SFDVKD. The CDR3 spans 16 residues. The CDR3 nucleotides are TGTGCCACCAGTGAACTTACCTGGAGCTCCTACAATGAGCAGTTCTTC. Translated: CATSELTWSSYNEQFF.

The chain carries TRBV29-1 and TRBJ1-1; 8 nucleotides agree with TRBD1. The CDR3 length is 13 residues. CDR1 is SQVTM and CDR2 is ANQGSEA in the germline V gene. The V segment lost 4 bases and the J segment 5 bases; nucleotides outside the gene matches: 6. CDR3 residues: CSVGGQGRTEAFF. The CDR3 nucleotides read TGCAGCGTTGGCGGACAGGGTAGAACTGAAGCTTTCTTT.

The CDR3 sequence is CASSFSVLEETQYF. CDR3 in DNA: TGCGCCAGCAGCTTCTCCGTACTCGAGGAGACCCAGTACTTC. The chain combines TRBV5-1 with TRBJ2-5, with D hard to call. The CDR3 consists of 14 residues. Germline CDR1 reads SGHRS; CDR2 reads YFSETQ. V was shortened by 2 bases and J by 5 bases, with 13 bases between the two germline ends.

The J gene is TRBJ1-1, the V gene TRBV6-5; D may be TRBD1 (5 bases). The V end was cut by 5 bases, the J end by 7 bases, with 11 bases between. This CDR3 is 12 amino acids long. The germline V gene has CDR1 MNHEY and CDR2 SVGAGI. CDR3 sequence: CASSRGGDEAFF. CDR3 coding DNA: TGTGCCAGCAGTAGGGGAGGGGATGAAGCTTTCTTT.

The chain has TRBV7-2 and TRBJ2-3; 8 bases map to TRBD1. Germline V lookup: CDR1 SGHTA, CDR2 FQGNSA. V lost 3 bases to trimming and J lost 6 bases; unmatched junction nucleotides: 14. CDR3 length: 17 amino acids. The CDR3 loop is CASSFRSGRRGRDTQYF. The CDR3, as DNA: TGTGCCAGCAGCTTTAGGTCGGGGCGCAGGGGGCGCGATACGCAGTATTTT. The variable domain in full, with the rest retrieved from reference TRBV7-2 and TRBJ2-3, is GAGVSQSPSNKVTEKGKDVELRCDPISGHTALYWYRQSLGQGLEFLIYFQGNSAPDKSGLPSDRFSAERTGGSVSTLTIQRTQQEDSAVYLCASSFRSGRRGRDTQYFGPGTRLTVL.

V is TRBV4-2 and J is TRBJ2-5; 10 bases map to TRBD2. This CDR3 region has 17 residues. Looked up from germline, CDR1 is LGHNA and CDR2 is YNFKEQ. Trimming removed 1 base from V and 5 bases from J; junction bases left unmatched: 10. The CDR3 loop reads CASSQAGSGGASETQYF. As DNA, the CDR3 is TGTGCCAGCAGCCAAGCTGGGAGCGGGGGGGCGAGTGAGACCCAGTACTTC.

This rearrangement joins TRBV7-3 to TRBJ2-3, with 8 nucleotides matching TRBD2. After removal of 1 base from V and 0 bases from J, the junction contained 3 bases not matched to a gene. The germline V gene has CDR1 SGHTA and CDR2 FQGTGA. There are 16 residues in the CDR3. CDR3 protein: CASSLNPGGSTDTQYF. The CDR3 bases are TGTGCCAGCAGCTTAAACCCGGGGGGGAGCACAGATACGCAGTATTTT.

The V gene is TRBV18, the J gene TRBJ1-2; 7 bases match TRBD1. V trimming: 2 bases; J trimming: 4 bases; junction bases outside the gene matches: 7. Germline loops: CDR1 KGHSH, CDR2 LQKENI. CDR3 length: 15 residues. Here the CDR3 reads CASSPATGISYGYTF. CDR3 DNA sequence: TGTGCCAGCTCACCAGCGACAGGGATTTCCTATGGCTACACCTTC.

The chain employs TRBV4-2 and TRBJ1-1; D may be TRBD1 (5 bases). Trimming pared 0 bases from V and 5 bases from J, leaving 10 bases between. The CDR3 is 14 residues long. Germline lookup yields CDR1 LGHNA and CDR2 YNFKEQ. This CDR3 is CASSQDTQGTEAFF. Written as DNA, the CDR3 is TGTGCCAGCAGCCAAGATACCCAGGGAACTGAAGCTTTCTTT.